This T cell receptor (beta chain) was observed in a study of shared clonotypes between healthy human individuals. General study points: Clonotype sharing across several donors was observed for around 4.5% of naive CD4 clonotypes.

Between the trimmed V and J ends, which lost 2 bases and 1 base, there was a span of 9 bases. The CDR3 runs 14 residues. Germline V gene lookup returns CDR1 SNHLY and CDR2 FYNNEI. Donors were healthy HIV-negative adults without recent acute infections or vaccinations. Every donor, a Caucasian adult, lived in Nashville, Tennessee. Method: immunoSEQ multiplex PCR; TCRdb's copy keeps in-frame clones and lacks some. The data contain approximately 1.4 million clones, around 98% of them seen just once; the ten biggest clones take up about 0.45%. A word on this clone: What it binds is unknown.

The genes are TRBV2 and TRBJ2-7, with D possibly being TRBD1 (5 bases). This sequence originates from a man aged 25-40 years in good health. What was sequenced was naive CD4+ T cells sorted from blood. Subset described: CD45RA+ positively selected. The chain's CDR3 is CASSEQGKSYEQYF. The CDR3 region has the DNA TGTGCCAGCAGTGAACAGGGAAAGTCCTACGAGCAGTACTTC.